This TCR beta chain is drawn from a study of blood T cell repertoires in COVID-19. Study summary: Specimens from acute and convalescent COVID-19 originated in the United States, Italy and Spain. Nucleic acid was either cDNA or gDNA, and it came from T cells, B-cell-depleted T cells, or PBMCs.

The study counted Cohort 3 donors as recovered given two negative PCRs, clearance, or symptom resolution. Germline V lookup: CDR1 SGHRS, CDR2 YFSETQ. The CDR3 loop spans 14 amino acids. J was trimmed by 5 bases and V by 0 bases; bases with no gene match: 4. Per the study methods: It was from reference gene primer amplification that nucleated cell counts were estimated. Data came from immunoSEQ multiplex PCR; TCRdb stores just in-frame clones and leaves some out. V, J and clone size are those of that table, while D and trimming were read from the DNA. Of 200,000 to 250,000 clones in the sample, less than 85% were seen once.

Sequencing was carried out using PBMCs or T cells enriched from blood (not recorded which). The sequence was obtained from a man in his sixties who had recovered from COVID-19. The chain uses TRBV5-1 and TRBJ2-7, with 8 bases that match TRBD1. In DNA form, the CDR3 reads TGCGCCAGCAGCTTGGACAGGGGGTTAGACGAGCAGTACTTC. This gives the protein CASSLDRGLDEQYF.